Sequencing of this T cell receptor beta chain was carried out in a study of cytomegalovirus exposure and HLA in healthy donors. The overall study: A later analysis reported the same platform for the approximately 110 validation repertoires and the approximately 720 first-cohort repertoires.

Whole-study results and caveats: As was reported, the classifier diagnosed cytomegalovirus status with high specificity and sensitivity. Subsequent analysis of the 110 or so validation repertoires found a tendency for first-cohort TCR clusters to co-occur. Cytomegalovirus association was assigned to about 150 TCR beta chains.

Profiled with immunoSEQ multiplex PCR; TCRdb holds only in-frame clones, not every one. The table records roughly 280,000 clones, roughly 85% of them present only once. Turning to this clone: The target antigen is unknown.

The TCR comes from a woman younger than 30 in good health and CMV-seronegative. Sequencing was done on a sample of PBMCs.

Written as DNA, the CDR3 is TGTGCCAGCAGCTGGCCGGGGAGGTCCTACAATGAGCAGTTCTTC. This translates into CASSWPGRSYNEQFF. The gene calls are TRBV7-2 and TRBJ2-1, with D possibly being TRBD2 (6 bases). The CDR3 is 15 amino acids. The germline CDR1 and CDR2 sequences are SGHTA and FQGNSA. V was cut by 4 bases and J by 1 base, with 11 bases left in between.